This entry concerns a single T cell receptor beta chain. This clonotype was counted between two and nine times. The antigen this receptor binds is unknown. No base qualities exist here, and no much larger clone lies one base off it. Trimming removed 4 bases from V and 5 bases from J, leaving 13 bases between the germline ends. The CDR3 holds 14 amino acids from the cysteine to the phenylalanine. Only CDR3 DNA remains: 42 bases, in frame from the first base. In the germline V gene, CDR1 corresponds to KGHDR and CDR2 to SFDVKD. The data were taken from a study of T cells after yellow fever vaccination (dated 2019 in TCRdb). Background on the whole study: The SMART-Seq v4 Ultra Low Input RNA kit was used to prepare libraries from fractions with low cell numbers. To track T-cell clones before and after primary and booster YFV17D yellow fever vaccination, bulk TCR alpha and beta repertoires were sequenced longitudinally. Two healthy male donors, one aged 18 to 29 and one aged 30 to 40 years, made up the cohort. Blood was drawn at multiple timepoints before and after primary and secondary immunization, with bulk PBMC replicates and cell subsets isolated. Paper-wide results and their limitations: After the booster, most of the clones that had expanded following primary vaccination were detected again (around 95% of CD4 and roughly 90% of CD8), which suggests that memory was broadly maintained. Compared with the primary T-cell response, the secondary T-cell response was weaker but faster, peaking on day 5 rather than day 15. The study included only a couple of donors, which limits how far the findings can be generalized. Because abundant contaminating clonotypes from the bulk population could be contained in FACS-sorted repertoires, computational filtering was required. A small fraction of clonotypes appeared in both the CD4 and CD8 compartments, likely as a result of convergent recombination.

Explained via the paper, the treatment or condition label denotes: live attenuated yellow fever vaccine strain. A standard Ficoll-Paque protocol was used to isolate PBMCs from peripheral blood. CD4 and CD8 T-cell fractions were isolated with Dynabeads CD4 and CD8 positive selection kits. TriZol was used to extract RNA from bulk PBMCs, CD4 and CD8 fractions, and dextramer-positive and dextramer-negative fractions. Synthesis of TCR cDNA relied on 5'RACE template switching, a step that introduced a universal primer site along with unique molecular identifiers. Priming of cDNA synthesis was performed from both the TCR alpha and TCR beta constant segments. Library amplification used two PCR steps, and the second PCR step added sample barcodes and sequencing adapters. Libraries were sequenced on Illumina HiSeq 2500 (2x100 bp) or NovaSeq (2x150 bp). In the paper's pipeline: MIGEC was used to demultiplex reads and collapse the reads into UMI consensus sequences, and MiXCR was used for V(D)J alignment. Vaccine-responding clonotypes were defined with edgeR using replicate PBMC samples, requiring FDR below 0.01 and a log2 fold change above 5 up to day 15. Bulk clonotypes were assigned CD4 or CD8 identity according to which sequenced CD4 or CD8 repertoire held them at higher abundance. TCRdb reran the public reads through fastp at Q25 and MiXCR, keeping productive beta chains. Identical CDR3 protein sequences are pooled into one entry, listed with their most common genes and DNA. TCRdb, not the original authors, processed these V and J calls. For this sample there are 150,000 to 200,000 distinct CDR3 sequences; approximately 6.2% appear just once. Roughly 3% of the sample belongs to the ten largest clones.

Recombination joined TRBV24-1 with TRBJ2-5; D gene: possibly TRBD1, on 5 matching bases. Here the sequenced sample was CD4+ T cells sorted from PBMCs, taken on the day of the first yellow fever vaccination. The sequence was obtained from a man younger than 35 who received the YFV17D yellow fever vaccine. The DNA sequence follows: TGTGCCACCAGTGACTCAGGGATCTCGGAGACCCAGTACTTC. This codes for CATSDSGISETQYF.